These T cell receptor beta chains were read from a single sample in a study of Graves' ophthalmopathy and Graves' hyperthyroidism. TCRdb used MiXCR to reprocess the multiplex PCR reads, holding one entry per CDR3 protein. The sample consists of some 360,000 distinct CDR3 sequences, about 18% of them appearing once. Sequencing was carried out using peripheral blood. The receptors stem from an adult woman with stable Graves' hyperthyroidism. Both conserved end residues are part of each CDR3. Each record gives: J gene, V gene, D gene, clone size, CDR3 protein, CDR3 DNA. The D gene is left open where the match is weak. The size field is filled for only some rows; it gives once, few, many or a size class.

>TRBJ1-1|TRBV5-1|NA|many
CASSLDTGIREAFF
TGCGCCAGCAGCCTTGATACAGGGATCCGTGAAGCTTTCTTT
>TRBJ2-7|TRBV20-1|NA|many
CSARRTDLYEQYF
TGCAGTGCTAGAAGGACAGACCTTTACGAGCAGTACTTC
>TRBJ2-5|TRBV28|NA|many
CASSYRVDETQYF
TGTGCCAGCAGTTACAGGGTGGACGAGACCCAGTACTTC
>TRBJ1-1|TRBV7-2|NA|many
CTSSLDGRGTEAFF
TGTACCAGCAGCTTGGACGGGAGGGGCACTGAAGCTTTCTTT
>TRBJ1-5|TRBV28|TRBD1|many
CASSLIDRVIEPQHF
TGTGCCAGCAGTTTAATTGACAGGGTTATAGAGCCCCAGCATTTT
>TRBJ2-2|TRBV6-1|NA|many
CASKSGRVRTGELFF
TGTGCCAGCAAGTCTGGTAGGGTGAGAACCGGGGAGCTGTTTTTT
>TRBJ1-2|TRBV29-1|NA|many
CSAITNYGYTF
TGCAGCGCCATAACCAACTATGGCTACACCTTC
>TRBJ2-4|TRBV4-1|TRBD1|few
CASSQDTRGHVIQYF
TGCGCCAGCAGCCAAGATACCAGGGGGCATGTCATTCAGTACTTC
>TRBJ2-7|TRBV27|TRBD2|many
CASSPYGLAGAIAHEQYF
TGTGCCAGCAGCCCTTACGGACTAGCGGGAGCGATTGCCCACGAGCAGTACTTC
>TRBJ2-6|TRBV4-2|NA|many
CASSQGYVAGANVLTF
TGTGCCAGCAGCCAAGGCTATGTTGCCGGGGCCAACGTCCTGACTTTC
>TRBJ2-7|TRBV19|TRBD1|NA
CASRRGTGSSYEQYF
TGTGCCAGTAGGAGAGGGACAGGCAGCTCCTACGAGCAGTACTTC
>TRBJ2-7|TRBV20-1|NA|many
CSATGEMGGQNGHYEQYF
TGCAGTGCTACGGGGGAGATGGGTGGGCAGAACGGGCACTACGAGCAGTACTTC
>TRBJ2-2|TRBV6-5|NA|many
CAILVQRSTGELFF
TGTGCCATTTTGGTTCAACGGAGCACCGGGGAGCTGTTTTTT
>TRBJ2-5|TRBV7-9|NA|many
CASSFPGVGHQETQYF
TGTGCCAGCAGCTTCCCAGGGGTTGGTCACCAAGAGACCCAGTACTTC
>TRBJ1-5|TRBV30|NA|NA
CAWSLQDSEPQHF
TGTGCCTGGAGTTTACAAGATAGTGAGCCCCAGCATTTT
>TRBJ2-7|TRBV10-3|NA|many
CAISLSGAPGFGEQYF
TGTGCCATCAGTCTCTCCGGGGCCCCCGGGTTTGGGGAGCAGTACTTC
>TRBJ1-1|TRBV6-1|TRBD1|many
CASNPQGGNTEAFF
TGTGCCAGCAATCCACAGGGGGGAAACACTGAAGCTTTCTTT
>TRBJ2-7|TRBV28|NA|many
CASSILGELGEQYF
TGTGCCAGCTCCATCTTGGGCGAACTGGGGGAGCAGTACTTC
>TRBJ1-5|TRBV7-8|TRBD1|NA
CASSWDRGETQHF
TGTGCCAGCAGCTGGGACAGGGGAGAGACCCAGCATTTT
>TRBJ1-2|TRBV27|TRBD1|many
CASSDSGGVGGYTF
TGTGCCAGCAGTGACTCAGGGGGCGTAGGCGGCTACACCTTC
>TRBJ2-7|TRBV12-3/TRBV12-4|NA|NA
CASSLEDAYEQYF
TGTGCCAGCAGTTTAGAGGATGCCTACGAGCAGTACTTC
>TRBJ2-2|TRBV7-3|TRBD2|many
CASTSGTSGTNTGELFF
TGTGCCAGCACCTCCGGGACTAGCGGGACGAACACCGGGGAGCTGTTTTTT
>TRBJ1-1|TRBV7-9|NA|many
CASSLAGKGTSNTEAFF
TGTGCCAGCAGCTTAGCTGGGAAAGGGACATCAAACACTGAAGCTTTCTTT
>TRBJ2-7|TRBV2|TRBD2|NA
CASSEAGGSLDEQYF
TGTGCCAGCAGTGAAGCGGGCGGGAGTCTCGACGAGCAGTACTTC
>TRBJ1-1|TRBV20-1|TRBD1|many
CRIGTGGQNTEAFF
TGCAGGATAGGTACAGGGGGACAAAACACTGAAGCTTTCTTT
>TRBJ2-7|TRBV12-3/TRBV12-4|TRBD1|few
CASSATGGVSEQYF
TGTGCCAGCAGTGCAACAGGGGGAGTAAGCGAGCAGTACTTC
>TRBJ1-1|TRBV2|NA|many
CASRGFENTEAFF
TGTGCCAGCAGGGGGTTCGAGAACACTGAAGCTTTCTTT
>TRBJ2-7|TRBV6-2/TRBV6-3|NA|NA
CASTKRGRGPAEQYF
TGTGCCAGCACTAAGCGGGGCAGGGGGCCTGCCGAGCAGTACTTC
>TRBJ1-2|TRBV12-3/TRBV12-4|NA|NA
CASSLQVSDGYTF
TGTGCCAGCAGCTTACAGGTTAGCGATGGCTACACCTTC
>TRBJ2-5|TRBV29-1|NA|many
CSVEKNEETQYF
TGCAGCGTTGAAAAAAACGAAGAGACCCAGTACTTC
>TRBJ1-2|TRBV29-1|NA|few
CSVETDYGCTF
TGCAGCGTTGAAACGGACTATGGCTGCACCTTC
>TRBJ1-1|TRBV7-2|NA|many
CASSLLGAPTEAFF
TGTGCCAGCAGCTTACTGGGGGCTCCCACTGAAGCTTTCTTT
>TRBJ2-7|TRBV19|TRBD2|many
CASSITSGKSYEQYF
TGTGCCAGTAGTATCACTAGCGGGAAATCCTACGAGCAGTACTTC
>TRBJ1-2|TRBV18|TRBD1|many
CASSPTGTGGHGYTF
TGTGCCAGCTCACCAACCGGGACAGGGGGTCATGGCTACACCTTC
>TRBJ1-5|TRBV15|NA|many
CATSREAQGANQPQHF
TGTGCCACCAGCAGAGAGGCACAGGGAGCAAATCAGCCCCAGCATTTT
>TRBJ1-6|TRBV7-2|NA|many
CASSRGVGGSPLHF
TGTGCCAGCAGCCGAGGGGTTGGAGGTTCACCCCTCCACTTT
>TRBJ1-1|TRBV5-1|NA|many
CASSLTDLNTEAFF
TGCGCCAGCAGCTTGACCGACCTGAACACTGAAGCTTTCTTT
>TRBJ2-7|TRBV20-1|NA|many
CSARAKQRPSYEQYF
TGCAGTGCTAGAGCTAAACAGAGACCCTCCTACGAGCAGTACTTC
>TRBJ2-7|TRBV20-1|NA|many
CSALLFREHSYEQYF
TGCAGTGCCCTGCTTTTTCGGGAGCACTCCTACGAGCAGTACTTC